Described below is a single T cell receptor beta chain sequence and its context. Its specificity is not known. This entry belongs to a study of cytomegalovirus exposure and HLA in healthy donors. Overall study findings and caveats: Rarity characterized most TCR sequences, yet some public TCRs appeared in many donors. Cytomegalovirus status was reportedly diagnosed by the classifier with high specificity and sensitivity.

The CDR3 has 12 residues. Trimming removed 9 bases from V and 3 bases from J, with 11 bases in between. Germline-derived CDR1 and CDR2 are LNHDA and SQIVND (reference sequence). Generated by immunoSEQ multiplex PCR, the TCRdb table keeps only in-frame clones and is missing some. The sample carries over 250,000 clones, 86% recorded once. Sequenced material: PBMCs. The sequence came from a woman younger than 30 in good health and CMV-seronegative. The gene calls are TRBV19 and TRBJ1-1; D ambiguous. Written as DNA, the CDR3 is TGTGCCAGCGCTCTCTCGGACACTGAAGCTTTCTTT. Translation gives CASALSDTEAFF.